Sequencing of this T cell receptor beta chain was carried out in a study of PD-1 blockade in mismatch repair-deficient tumors. General observations from the study: After pembrolizumab, tumor-resident clones rose rapidly, then generally contracted before radiologic responses. About 4.5% of the 142 peptide-expanded blood TCRs were also found in tumor.

Germline assignment: CDR1 SGHRS and CDR2 YFSETQ. This CDR3 has 15 amino acids. V shed 2 bases, J shed 2 bases, and the junction held 4 bases outside the gene matches. The time point: roughly ten-day in vitro stimulation with candidate neoantigen peptide 6. An approximately 10-day in vitro culture was run per each of seven reactive peptides. Assay used: immunoSEQ multiplex PCR; TCRdb lists only in-frame clones, some missing. The sample yields roughly 15,000 clones, about 88% seen once. This clone was picked up a small number of times. Its antigen remains unidentified. The chain uses TRBV5-1 and TRBJ2-1; 7 bases match TRBD2. The sequencing here drew on cells cultured in vitro, taken from a patient treated with pembrolizumab. The TCR originated in an adult with mismatch repair-deficient cancer. The CDR3, as DNA: TGCGCCAGCAGCTTTGAGCGGGGAACCTACAATGAGCAGTTCTTC. Translating gives CASSFERGTYNEQFF.